This T cell receptor (beta chain) comes out of a study of shared clonotypes between healthy human individuals. About the research overall: Two women and three men aged 18 to 49 made up the donors. Each donor contributed plates that comprised three CD4 naive, three CD4 memory, two CD8 naive and one CD8 memory.

Investigators divided CD4+ cells into CD45RA+ naive and CD45RA-negative memory subsets. Study observations and caveats: Inspection by rarefaction showed sorted-subset sequencing to be incomplete despite large depth.

The germline V and J ends were trimmed by 2 bases and 2 bases, with 13 bases remaining between them. This CDR3 region has 15 residues. Germline V gene lookup returns CDR1 SGHNT and CDR2 YYREEE (reference sequence). Repertoires were generated with immunoSEQ multiplex PCR, while TCRdb's copy carries only in-frame clones and drops some. The data contain around 980,000 clones, around three quarters of them singletons. Points on this clone: Its antigen is currently unknown.

The receptor was isolated from a man younger than 30 in good health. Some clones in this sample may be carry-over from other donors' samples. V is TRBV5-4 and J is TRBJ1-2; possibly TRBD1 for D (6 bases). The sequenced sample consisted of memory CD4+ T cells from PBMCs. The subset here: CD45RA-negative fraction. The CDR3 coding sequence is TGTGCCAGCAGCTTAAAAACAGGGACGAACTATGGCTACACCTTC. Amino acid sequence: CASSLKTGTNYGYTF. The full variable domain, its missing parts supplied by reference TRBV5-4 and TRBJ1-2, is ETGVTQSPTHLIKTRGQQVTLRCSSQSGHNTVSWYQQALGQGPQFIFQYYREEENGRGNFPPRFSGLQFPNYSSELNVNALELDDSALYLCASSLKTGTNYGYTFGSGTRLTVV.